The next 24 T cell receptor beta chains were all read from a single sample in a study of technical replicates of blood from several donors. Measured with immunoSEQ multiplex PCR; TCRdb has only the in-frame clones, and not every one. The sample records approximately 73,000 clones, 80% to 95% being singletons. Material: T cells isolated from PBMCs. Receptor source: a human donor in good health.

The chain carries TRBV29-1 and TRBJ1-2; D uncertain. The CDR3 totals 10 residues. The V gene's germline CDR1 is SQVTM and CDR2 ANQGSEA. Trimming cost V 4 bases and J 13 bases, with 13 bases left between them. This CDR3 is CSVVTLMPTF. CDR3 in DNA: TGCAGCGTTGTAACCCTAATGCCCACCTTC.

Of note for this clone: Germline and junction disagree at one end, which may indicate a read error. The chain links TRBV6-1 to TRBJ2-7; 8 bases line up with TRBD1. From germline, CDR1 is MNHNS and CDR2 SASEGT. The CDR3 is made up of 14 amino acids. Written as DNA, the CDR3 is TGTGCCAGCAGGGAAGGACAGGGCAACTACGAGCAGTACTTC. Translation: CASREGQGNYEQYF.

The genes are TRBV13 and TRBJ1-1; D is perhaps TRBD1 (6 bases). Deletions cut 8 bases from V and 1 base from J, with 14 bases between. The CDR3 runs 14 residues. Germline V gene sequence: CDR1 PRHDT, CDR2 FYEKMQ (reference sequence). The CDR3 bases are TGTGCCAGCCTTGACCCGACAGGGAACACTGAAGCTTTCTTT. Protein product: CASLDPTGNTEAFF.

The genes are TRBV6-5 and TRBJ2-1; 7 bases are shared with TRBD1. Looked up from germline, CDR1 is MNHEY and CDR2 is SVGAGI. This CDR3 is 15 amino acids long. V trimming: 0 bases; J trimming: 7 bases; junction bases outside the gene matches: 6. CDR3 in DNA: TGTGCCAGCAGTTACTCGACACAGGGGCTGAATGAGCAGTTCTTC. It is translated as CASSYSTQGLNEQFF.

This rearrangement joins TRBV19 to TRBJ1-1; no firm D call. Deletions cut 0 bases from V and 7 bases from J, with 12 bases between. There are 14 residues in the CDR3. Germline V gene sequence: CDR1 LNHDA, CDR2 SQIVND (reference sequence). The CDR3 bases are TGTGCCAGTAGTATAGACGGGGATCTTGGTGAAGCTTTCTTT. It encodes CASSIDGDLGEAFF.

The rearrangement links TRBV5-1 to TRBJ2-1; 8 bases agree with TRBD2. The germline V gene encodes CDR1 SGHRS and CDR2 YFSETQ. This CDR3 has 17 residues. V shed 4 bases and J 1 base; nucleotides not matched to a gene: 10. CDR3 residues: CASSRASGPKSYNEQFF. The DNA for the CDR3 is TGCGCCAGCAGCCGGGCTAGCGGGCCTAAGTCCTACAATGAGCAGTTCTTC.

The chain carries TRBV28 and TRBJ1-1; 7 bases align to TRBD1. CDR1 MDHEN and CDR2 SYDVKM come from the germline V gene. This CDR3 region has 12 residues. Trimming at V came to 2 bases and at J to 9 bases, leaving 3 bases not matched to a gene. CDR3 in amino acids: CASSLPGQKAFF. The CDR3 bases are TGTGCCAGCAGTTTACCGGGACAGAAAGCTTTCTTT. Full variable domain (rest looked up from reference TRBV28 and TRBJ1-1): DVKVTQSSRYLVKRTGEKVFLECVQDMDHENMFWYRQDPGLGLRLIYFSYDVKMKEKGDIPEGYSVSREKKERFSLILESASTNQTSMYLCASSLPGQKAFFGQGTRLTVV.

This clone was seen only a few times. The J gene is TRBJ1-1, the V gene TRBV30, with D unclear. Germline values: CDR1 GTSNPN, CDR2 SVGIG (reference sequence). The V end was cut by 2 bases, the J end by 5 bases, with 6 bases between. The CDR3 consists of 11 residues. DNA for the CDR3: TGTGCCTGGAGTAGAGGGACTGAAGCTTTCTTT. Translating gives CAWSRGTEAFF.

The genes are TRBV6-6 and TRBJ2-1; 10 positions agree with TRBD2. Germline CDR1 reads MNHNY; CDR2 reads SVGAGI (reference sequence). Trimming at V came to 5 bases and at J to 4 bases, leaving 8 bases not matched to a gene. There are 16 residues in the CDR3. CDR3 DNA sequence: TGTGCCAGCAGTGCCTTCACTAGCGGGAAATACAATGAGCAGTTCTTC. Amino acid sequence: CASSAFTSGKYNEQFF.

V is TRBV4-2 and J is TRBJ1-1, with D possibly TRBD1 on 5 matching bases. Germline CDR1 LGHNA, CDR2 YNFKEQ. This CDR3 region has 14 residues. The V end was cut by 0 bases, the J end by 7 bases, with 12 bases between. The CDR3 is CASSQEHPGGEAFF. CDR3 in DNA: TGTGCCAGCAGCCAAGAACACCCCGGGGGTGAAGCTTTCTTT.

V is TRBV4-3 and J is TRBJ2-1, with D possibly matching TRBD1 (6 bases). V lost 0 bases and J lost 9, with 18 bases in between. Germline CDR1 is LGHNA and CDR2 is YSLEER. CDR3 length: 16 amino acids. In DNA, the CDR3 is TGCGCCAGCAGCCAAGAGAATGGGGCAGGGGTGCGTGAGCAGTTCTTC. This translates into CASSQENGAGVREQFF.

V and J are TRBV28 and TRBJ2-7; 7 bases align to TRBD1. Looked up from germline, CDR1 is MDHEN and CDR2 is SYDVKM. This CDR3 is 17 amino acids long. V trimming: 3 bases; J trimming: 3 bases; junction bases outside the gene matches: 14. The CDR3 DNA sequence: TGTGCCAGCAGTTTCCCTCCCCGGACAGGACCGATCTACGAGCAGTACTTC. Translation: CASSFPPRTGPIYEQYF. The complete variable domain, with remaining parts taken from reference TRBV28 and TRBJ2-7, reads DVKVTQSSRYLVKRTGEKVFLECVQDMDHENMFWYRQDPGLGLRLIYFSYDVKMKEKGDIPEGYSVSREKKERFSLILESASTNQTSMYLCASSFPPRTGPIYEQYFGPGTRLTVT.

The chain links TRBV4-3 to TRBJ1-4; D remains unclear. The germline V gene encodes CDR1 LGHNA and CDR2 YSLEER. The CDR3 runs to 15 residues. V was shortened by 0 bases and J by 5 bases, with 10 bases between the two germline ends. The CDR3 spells CASSQDVFGNEKLFF. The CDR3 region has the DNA TGCGCCAGCAGCCAAGATGTGTTCGGGAATGAAAAACTGTTTTTT.

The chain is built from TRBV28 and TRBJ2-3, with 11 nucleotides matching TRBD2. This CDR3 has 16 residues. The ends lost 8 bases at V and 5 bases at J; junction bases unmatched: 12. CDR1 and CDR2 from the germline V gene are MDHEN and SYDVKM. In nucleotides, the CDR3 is TGTGCCAGCCCCCCGGTTAGCGGGAGGGTAAAAGATACGCAGTATTTT. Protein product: CASPPVSGRVKDTQYF.

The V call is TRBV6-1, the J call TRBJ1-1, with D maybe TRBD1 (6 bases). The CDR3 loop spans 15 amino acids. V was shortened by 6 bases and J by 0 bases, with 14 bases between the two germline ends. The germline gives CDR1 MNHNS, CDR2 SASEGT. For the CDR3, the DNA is TGTGCCAGCAGCCAACCACAGGGACTGAACACTGAAGCTTTCTTT. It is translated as CASSQPQGLNTEAFF.

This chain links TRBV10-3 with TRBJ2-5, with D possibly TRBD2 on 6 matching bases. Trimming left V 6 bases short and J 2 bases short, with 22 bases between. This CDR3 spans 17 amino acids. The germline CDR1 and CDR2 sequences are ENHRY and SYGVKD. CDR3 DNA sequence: TGTGCCATCAGCCCTTTCGGAGTGTGGGAGGAACAAGAGACCCAGTACTTC. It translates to CAISPFGVWEEQETQYF.

The CDR3 DNA sequence: TGTGCCAGCAGTCTATTGGGGACAGGGAAGTATGGCTACACCTTC. It encodes CASSLLGTGKYGYTF. The chain recombines TRBV27 with TRBJ1-2; 9 positions match TRBD1. Germline V gene sequence: CDR1 MNHEY, CDR2 SMNVEV (reference sequence). The CDR3 runs to 15 residues. V shed 5 bases and J 5 bases; nucleotides not matched to a gene: 9.

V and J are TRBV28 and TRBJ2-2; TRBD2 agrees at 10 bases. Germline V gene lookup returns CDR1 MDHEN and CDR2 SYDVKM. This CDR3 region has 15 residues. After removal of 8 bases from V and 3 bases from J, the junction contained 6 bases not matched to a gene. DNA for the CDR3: TGTGCCAGCGGGCTAGCGGGAGAGCACACCGGGGAGCTGTTTTTT. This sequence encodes CASGLAGEHTGELFF.

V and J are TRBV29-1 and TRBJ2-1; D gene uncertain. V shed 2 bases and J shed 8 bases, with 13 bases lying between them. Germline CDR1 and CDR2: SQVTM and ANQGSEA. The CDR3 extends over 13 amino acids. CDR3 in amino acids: CSVERVTSHEQFF. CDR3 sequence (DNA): TGCAGCGTTGAACGGGTGACCTCTCATGAGCAGTTCTTC.

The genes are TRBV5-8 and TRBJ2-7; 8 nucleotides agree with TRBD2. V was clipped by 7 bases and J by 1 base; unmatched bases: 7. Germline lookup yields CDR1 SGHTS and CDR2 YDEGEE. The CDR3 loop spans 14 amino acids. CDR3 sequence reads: CASGSTSGSYEQYF. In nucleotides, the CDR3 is TGTGCCAGCGGGTCAACTAGCGGATCCTACGAGCAGTACTTC.

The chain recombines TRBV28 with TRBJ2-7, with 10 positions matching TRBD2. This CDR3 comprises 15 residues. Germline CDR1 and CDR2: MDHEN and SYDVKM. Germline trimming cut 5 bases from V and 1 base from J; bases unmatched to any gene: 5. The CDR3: CASSIRLAGSYEQYF. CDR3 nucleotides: TGTGCCAGCAGTATAAGACTAGCGGGTTCCTACGAGCAGTACTTC.

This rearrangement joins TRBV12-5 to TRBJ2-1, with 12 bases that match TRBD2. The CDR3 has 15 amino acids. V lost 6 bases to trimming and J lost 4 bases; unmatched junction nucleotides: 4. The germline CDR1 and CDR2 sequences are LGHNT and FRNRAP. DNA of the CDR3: TGTGCTAGTGGGGCTAGCGGGAGGGGATACAATGAGCAGTTCTTC. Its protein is CASGASGRGYNEQFF. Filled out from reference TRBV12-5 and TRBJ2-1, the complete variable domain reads DARVTQTPRHKVTEMGQEVTMRCQPILGHNTVFWYRQTMMQGLELLAYFRNRAPLDDSGMPKDRFSAEMPDATLATLKIQPSEPRDSAVYFCASGASGRGYNEQFFGPGTRLTVL.

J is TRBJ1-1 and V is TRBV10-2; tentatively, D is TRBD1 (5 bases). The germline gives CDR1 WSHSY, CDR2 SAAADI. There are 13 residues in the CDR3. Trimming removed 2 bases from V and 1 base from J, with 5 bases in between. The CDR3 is CASSEGANTEAFF. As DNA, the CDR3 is TGCGCCAGCAGTGAGGGGGCGAACACTGAAGCTTTCTTT.

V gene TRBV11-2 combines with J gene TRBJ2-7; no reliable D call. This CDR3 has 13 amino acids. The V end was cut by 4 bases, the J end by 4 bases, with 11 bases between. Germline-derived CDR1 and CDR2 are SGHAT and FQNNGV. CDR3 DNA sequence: TGTGCCAGCAGCTCCCCCGGCGGATACGAGCAGTACTTC. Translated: CASSSPGGYEQYF.